This T cell receptor (beta chain) comes out of a study of cytomegalovirus exposure and HLA in healthy donors. Study results and limitations: A list of around 160 TCR beta chains associated with cytomegalovirus was given.

Remarks on this clone: Antigen: not known.

With 3 bases clipped from V and 5 bases from J, the junction kept 2 bases outside the gene matches. CDR3 length: 14 amino acids. In germline, CDR1 is SGHVS, CDR2 FNYEAQ. Sampled while nominally healthy, donors likely had unrecorded immune exposures. Vbeta (60) and Jbeta (13) primers were used in the PCR. Only in-frame clones appear in the TCRdb table, and some are missing; sequencing was by immunoSEQ multiplex PCR. The data contain about 170,000 clones, roughly 84% of them singletons. The specimen was PBMCs. This TCR derives from a boy between 2 and 10 years old in good health and CMV-seronegative. The genes are TRBV7-6 and TRBJ2-1; 9 nucleotides match TRBD2. Here the CDR3 DNA reads TGTGCCAGCAGCTTTGCGGGGGGGCACAATGAGCAGTTCTTC. Residues: CASSFAGGHNEQFF.